The T cell receptor (beta chain) described here comes from a study of cytomegalovirus exposure and HLA in healthy donors. Here immunoSEQ multiplex PCR was the method, and the copy in TCRdb shows in-frame clones only, minus some. This table holds 130,000 to 150,000 clones, around nine tenths found once. Comments on this clone: Its antigen is unknown.

The CDR3 contains 15 residues. CDR1 MNHEY and CDR2 SMNVEV come from the germline V gene (reference sequence). V lost 2 bases, J lost 4 bases, and 11 bases lay in between. Findings and limits, study-wide: Rarity marked most TCR sequences, yet some public TCRs occurred in many donors. Cytomegalovirus association was assigned to approximately 160 TCR beta chains.

This chain uses TRBV27 with TRBJ2-2; tentative D call: TRBD2 (5 bases). The TCR sequence derives from a woman under 30 in good health and CMV-seropositive. Sequencing input: PBMCs. Written as DNA, the CDR3 is TGTGCCAGCAGTTTACTAGAGGGTACCACCGGGGAGCTGTTTTTT. Translating it yields CASSLLEGTTGELFF.